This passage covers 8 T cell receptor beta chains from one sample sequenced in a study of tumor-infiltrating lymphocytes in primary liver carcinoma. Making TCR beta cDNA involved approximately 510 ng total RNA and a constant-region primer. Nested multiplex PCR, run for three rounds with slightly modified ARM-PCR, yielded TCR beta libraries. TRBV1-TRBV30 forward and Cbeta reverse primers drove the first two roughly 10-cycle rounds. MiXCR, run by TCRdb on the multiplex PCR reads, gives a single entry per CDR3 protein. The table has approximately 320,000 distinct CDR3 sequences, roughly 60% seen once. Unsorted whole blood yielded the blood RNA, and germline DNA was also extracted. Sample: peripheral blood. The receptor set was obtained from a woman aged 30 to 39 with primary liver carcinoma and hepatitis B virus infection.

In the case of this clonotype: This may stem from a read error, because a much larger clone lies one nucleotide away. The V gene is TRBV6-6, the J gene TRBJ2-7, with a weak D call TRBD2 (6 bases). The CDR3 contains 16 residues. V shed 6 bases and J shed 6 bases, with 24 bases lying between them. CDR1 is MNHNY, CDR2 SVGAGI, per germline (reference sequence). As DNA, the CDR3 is TGTGCCAGCAGATCCGGGAGTAACGGGAGAATCGGCGAGCAGTACTTC. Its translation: CASRSGSNGRIGEQYF.

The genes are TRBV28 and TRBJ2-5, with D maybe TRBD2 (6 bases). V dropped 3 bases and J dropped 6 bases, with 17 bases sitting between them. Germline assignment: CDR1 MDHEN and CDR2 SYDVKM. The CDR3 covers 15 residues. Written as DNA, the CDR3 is TGTGCCAGCAGTTTCCTCGCGGGGCGGGTAAAGACCCAGTACTTC. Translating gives CASSFLAGRVKTQYF.

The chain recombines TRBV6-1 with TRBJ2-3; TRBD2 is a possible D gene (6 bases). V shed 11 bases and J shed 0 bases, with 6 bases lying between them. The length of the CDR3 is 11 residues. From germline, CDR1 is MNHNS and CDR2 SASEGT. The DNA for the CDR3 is TGTGCCGGGGGGAGCACAGATACGCAGTATTTT. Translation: CAGGSTDTQYF.

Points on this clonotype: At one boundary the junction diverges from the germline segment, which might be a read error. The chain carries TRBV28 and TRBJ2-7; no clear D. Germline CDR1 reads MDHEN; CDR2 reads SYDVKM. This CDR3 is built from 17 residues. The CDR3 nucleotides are TGTGCCAGTAGCCTCTCTTTGGACGGATGGTACTCCTACGAACAGTACTTC. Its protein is CASSLSLDGWYSYEQYF.

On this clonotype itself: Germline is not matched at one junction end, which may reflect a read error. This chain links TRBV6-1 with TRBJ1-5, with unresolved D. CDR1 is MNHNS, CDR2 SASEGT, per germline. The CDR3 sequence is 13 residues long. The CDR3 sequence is CASSRRGYHPQRF. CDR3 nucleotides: TGTGCCAGCAGCCGACGGGGTTATCATCCCCAGCGTTTT.

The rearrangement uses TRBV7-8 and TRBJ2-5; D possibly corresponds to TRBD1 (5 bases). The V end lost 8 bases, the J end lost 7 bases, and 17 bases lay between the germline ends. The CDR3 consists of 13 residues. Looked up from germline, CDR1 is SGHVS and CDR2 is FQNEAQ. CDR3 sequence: CASGSDQGMTQYF. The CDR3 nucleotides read TGTGCCAGCGGATCCGATCAGGGAATGACCCAGTACTTC.

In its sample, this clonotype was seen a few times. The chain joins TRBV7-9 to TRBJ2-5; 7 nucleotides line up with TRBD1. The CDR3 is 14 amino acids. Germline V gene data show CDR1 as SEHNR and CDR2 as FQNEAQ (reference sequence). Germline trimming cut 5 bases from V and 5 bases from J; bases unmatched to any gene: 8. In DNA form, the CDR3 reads TGTGCCAGCAGCAGCATTGGGACAGTCGAGACCCAGTACTTC. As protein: CASSSIGTVETQYF. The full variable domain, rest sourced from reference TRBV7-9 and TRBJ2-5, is DTGVSQNPRHKITKRGQNVTFRCDPISEHNRLYWYRQTLGQGPEFLTYFQNEAQLEKSRLLSDRFSAERPKGSFSTLEIQRTEQGDSAMYLCASSSIGTVETQYFGPGTRLLVL.

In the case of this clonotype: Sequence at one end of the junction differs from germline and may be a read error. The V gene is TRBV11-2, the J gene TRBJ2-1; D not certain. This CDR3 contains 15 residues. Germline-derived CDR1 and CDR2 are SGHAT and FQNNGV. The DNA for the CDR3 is TGTGCCAACAGCTTAGAGATAGTGGGATGGAATGAGCAGTTCTTC. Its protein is CANSLEIVGWNEQFF.